The TCR beta chain described here comes from a study of beta chain features in type 1 diabetes. Study background: Cell yields, age and gender were similar between patients and healthy donors. Study-level results: Shorter TCRB CDR3s, moderately but significantly so, marked every one of the four CD4+ subsets in Type 1 diabetes patients.

Every isolated RNA sample was fully reverse transcribed, so sequencing captured expressed TCRB transcripts. Assay: immunoSEQ multiplex PCR; the TCRdb copy retains only in-frame clones and omits some. The sample carries fewer than 350,000 clones, around 7.8% recorded once. Via the markers CD45RO/CCR7/CD25/CD127/CD95/CD27, stem cell-like memory, regulatory, central memory and naive CD4+ cells were sorted. Points on this clone: The target antigen is unknown.

This CDR3 is built from 14 residues. V shed 6 bases, J shed 7 bases, and the junction held 3 bases outside the gene matches. The germline CDR1 and CDR2 sequences are MNHEY and SMNVEV (reference sequence). Input material: central memory CD4+ T cells from blood. This clonotype originated in a woman between 18 and 29 years old in good health. V is TRBV27 and J is TRBJ1-6, with 10 bases identical to TRBD1. Here the CDR3 DNA reads TGTGCCAGCAGGACAGGGGGCTTGAATTCACCCCTCCACTTT. Translating it yields CASRTGGLNSPLHF.